These 31 T cell receptor beta chains share one sample of origin, sequenced in a study of T-cell memory formation after mild COVID-19. One entry per CDR3 protein, called by TCRdb with MiXCR from the 5' RACE reads. This sample has some 440,000 distinct CDR3 sequences, with roughly 25% found just once. Specimen: PBMCs or a T cell subset sorted from them (not recorded which). These receptors were collected from an adult woman who had mild COVID-19 (a few samples of this study predate the infection). Cell type and time point are not known.

The table lists this clonotype with many counts. This chain connects TRBV20-1 to TRBJ2-1; no firm D call. The CDR3 is 14 residues long. Germline V gives CDR1 DFQATT, CDR2 SNEGSKA (reference sequence). Trimming took off 2 bases at V and 4 bases at J, with 12 bases between the two ends. This CDR3 is CSARRADLYNEQFF. CDR3 sequence (DNA): TGCAGTGCTAGAAGGGCGGACCTATACAATGAGCAGTTCTTC.

Only a few counts were recorded for this clonotype. The V gene is TRBV29-1, the J gene TRBJ1-3, with 8 bases identical to TRBD1. Trimming removed 7 bases from V and 0 bases from J; junction bases left unmatched: 8. Germline CDR1 and CDR2: SQVTM and ANQGSEA. This CDR3 contains 15 residues. The CDR3 here is CSARKGTGSGNTIYF. The CDR3 DNA sequence: TGCAGCGCCCGTAAGGGGACAGGCTCTGGAAACACCATATATTTT.

This clonotype was detected ten times or more. The chain uses TRBV7-9 and TRBJ2-6; D gene uncertain. Germline lookup yields CDR1 SEHNR and CDR2 FQNEAQ (reference sequence). Trimming left V 6 bases short and J 0 bases short, with 3 bases between. The CDR3 runs to 13 residues. The CDR3 nucleotides read TGTGCCAGCAGTCACTCTGGGGCCAACGTCCTGACTTTC. Translating gives CASSHSGANVLTF.

The rearrangement uses TRBV5-1 and TRBJ2-3; TRBD1 aligns across 9 bases. Germline lookup yields CDR1 SGHRS and CDR2 YFSETQ. The junction had 5 bases not matched to a gene; V was cut back by 0 bases and J by 3 bases. CDR3 length equals 16 residues. CDR3 bases: TGCGCCAGCAGCTTGGTGCGGGACAGGGTGACAGATACGCAGTATTTT. Amino acids: CASSLVRDRVTDTQYF.

This clonotype came up a few times. The V gene is TRBV6-6, the J gene TRBJ2-5, with 7 nucleotides matching TRBD1. Germline V gene sequence: CDR1 MNHNY, CDR2 SVGAGI (reference sequence). Trimming removed 5 bases from V and 2 bases from J; junction bases left unmatched: 8. The CDR3 is 15 amino acids. The CDR3 region is CASSTIRDRQETQYF. The CDR3, as DNA: TGTGCCAGCAGTACGATCCGGGACAGACAAGAGACCCAGTACTTC.

This clonotype appeared many times. The V and J genes are TRBV12-3 or TRBV12-4 and TRBJ2-2; D remains ambiguous. V was pared by 6 bases and J by 4 bases, with 15 bases between. This CDR3 is 15 amino acids long. This CDR3 is CASRDRPVGTGELFF. The CDR3 region has the DNA TGTGCCAGCAGGGACCGACCGGTGGGCACCGGGGAGCTGTTTTTT.

This clonotype was picked up many times. The rearrangement uses TRBV20-1 and TRBJ2-7; D not resolved. This CDR3 region has 15 residues. Germline V gives CDR1 DFQATT, CDR2 SNEGSKA (reference sequence). V lost 3 bases and J lost 6, with 21 bases in between. CDR3 protein: CSASGAAENPGEQYF. CDR3 coding DNA: TGCAGTGCTAGTGGCGCAGCCGAAAACCCGGGCGAGCAGTACTTC.

This chain links TRBV12-3 or TRBV12-4 with TRBJ2-3, with TRBD2 as a possible D gene (6 bases). Between the trimmed V and J ends, which lost 3 bases and 2 bases, there was a span of 12 bases. The CDR3 has 15 amino acids. CDR3 coding DNA: TGTGCCAGCAGTTTCGGGACTCTCCCCACAGATACGCAGTATTTT. It is translated as CASSFGTLPTDTQYF.

This clonotype was found a few times. The rearrangement links TRBV29-1 to TRBJ2-3, with D hard to call. This CDR3 is built from 13 residues. Germline loops: CDR1 SQVTM, CDR2 ANQGSEA. The germline V and J ends were trimmed by 4 bases and 2 bases, with 10 bases remaining between them. DNA for the CDR3: TGCAGCGTTGTGGGCAGAAACACAGATACGCAGTATTTT. Its protein is CSVVGRNTDTQYF.

This clonotype came up a few times. This rearrangement joins TRBV4-1 to TRBJ2-5; 7 nucleotides line up with TRBD2. The trim removed 4 bases at V and 2 bases at J, leaving 13 bases unmatched. Germline loops: CDR1 MGHRA, CDR2 YSYEKL. The CDR3 length is 17 residues. The CDR3 region is CASSPHGLGGGQETQYF. CDR3 nucleotides: TGCGCCAGCAGCCCACACGGCTTGGGCGGGGGACAAGAGACCCAGTACTTC.

The V call is TRBV6-5, the J call TRBJ1-5; TRBD1 matches at 9 bases. The germline V gene encodes CDR1 MNHEY and CDR2 SVGAGI. Unmatched junction bases numbered 7, after V lost 5 bases and J lost 11 bases. The CDR3 sequence is 13 residues long. As DNA, the CDR3 is TGTGCCAGCAGTGGGACAGGGATGGGGACCCAGCATTTT. This encodes CASSGTGMGTQHF.

The chain is built from TRBV18 and TRBJ1-5, with 7 bases matching TRBD1. Per the germline V gene, CDR1 is KGHSH and CDR2 is LQKENI. Unmatched junction bases numbered 3, after V lost 3 bases and J lost 1 base. The CDR3 consists of 15 residues. CDR3 bases: TGTGCCAGCTCACCTCAGGGACAGAGCAATCAGCCCCAGCATTTT. Its translation is CASSPQGQSNQPQHF.

This clonotype was recorded only once. The CDR3 nucleotides are TGTGCCAGTTGGTCGGGACTAGCGGGCGAGCAGTACTTC. Translation gives CASWSGLAGEQYF. The chain uses TRBV2 and TRBJ2-7; 12 bases are a match to TRBD2. The CDR3 length is 13 residues. Germline trimming cut 9 bases from V and 6 bases from J; bases unmatched to any gene: 6. Germline CDR1 is SNHLY and CDR2 is FYNNEI.

This clonotype has more than one count but fewer than ten. For the CDR3, the DNA is TGTGCCAGCAGTTTGAGGGGGGATCAAAGTGGCTACACCTTC. Translated: CASSLRGDQSGYTF. The chain is built from TRBV12-3 or TRBV12-4 and TRBJ1-2; possible D gene TRBD1, 6 bases. The CDR3 is made up of 14 amino acids. V lost 3 bases, J lost 7 bases, and 15 bases lay in between.

This clonotype was detected only a few times. The CDR3 reads CSAPLLAGTYEQYF. The DNA of the CDR3 is TGCAGTGCCCCGCTACTGGCGGGTACCTACGAGCAGTACTTC. The V gene is TRBV20-1, the J gene TRBJ2-7; the D gene is possibly TRBD2 (5 bases). From germline, CDR1 is DFQATT and CDR2 SNEGSKA (reference sequence). This CDR3 is built from 14 residues. V gave up 6 bases and J gave up 2 bases, with 17 bases separating them.

This clonotype turned up a few times. This chain connects TRBV7-9 to TRBJ1-5; no clear D gene. Trimming cost V 4 bases and J 2 bases, with 12 bases left between them. Germline loops: CDR1 SEHNR, CDR2 FQNEAQ (reference sequence). This CDR3 is built from 15 residues. The CDR3 region has the DNA TGTGCCAGCAGCTCGGTAGGGAATGGCAATCAGCCCCAGCATTTT. Translating gives CASSSVGNGNQPQHF.

The V and J genes are TRBV29-1 and TRBJ2-1; D is undetermined. This CDR3 is 13 amino acids long. Germline-derived CDR1 and CDR2 are SQVTM and ANQGSEA. V gave up 3 bases and J gave up 6 bases, with 12 bases separating them. The CDR3 DNA follows: TGCAGCGTTGATTACCACGTGCCCAATGAGCAGTTCTTC. This sequence encodes CSVDYHVPNEQFF.

Comments on this clonotype: An end of the junction does not agree with germline; a read error may underlie this. The chain has TRBV7-2 and TRBJ2-7; 7 nucleotides match TRBD2. Germline lookup yields CDR1 SGHTA and CDR2 FQGNSA. The CDR3 is 14 amino acids. The CDR3 DNA reads as TGTGCCAGCAGCCTAGCGGATTACTCCTACGAGCAGTACTTC. Translated, it gives CASSLADYSYEQYF.

The V call is TRBV18, the J call TRBJ2-3, with D maybe TRBD1 (5 bases). Deletions cut 0 bases from V and 4 bases from J, with 11 bases between. The CDR3 contains 15 residues. Looked up from germline, CDR1 is KGHSH and CDR2 is LQKENI. The DNA for the CDR3 is TGTGCCAGCTCACCACCAGGGCAGGGTGCAGATACGCAGTATTTT. Residues: CASSPPGQGADTQYF.

V gene TRBV5-4 combines with J gene TRBJ2-1; 9 positions agree with TRBD2. The junction had 7 bases not matched to a gene; V was cut back by 4 bases and J by 5 bases. The CDR3 length is 15 residues. Germline V gene data show CDR1 as SGHNT and CDR2 as YYREEE (reference sequence). CDR3 in amino acids: CASSLAGLSDNEQFF. The CDR3 region has the DNA TGTGCCAGCAGCCTAGCGGGACTGTCCGACAATGAGCAGTTCTTC.

V usage is TRBV3-1 and J usage is TRBJ2-1; 9 bases are shared with TRBD2. The V gene's germline CDR1 is LGHDT and CDR2 YNNKEL (reference sequence). CDR3 length: 16 amino acids. The V segment lost 0 bases and the J segment 3 bases; nucleotides outside the gene matches: 3. CDR3 residues: CASSQEASGDYNEQFF. In DNA, the CDR3 is TGTGCCAGCAGCCAAGAGGCTAGCGGGGACTACAATGAGCAGTTCTTC.

Only a few counts were recorded for this clonotype. The V gene is TRBV5-4, the J gene TRBJ1-1; maybe TRBD1 (6 bases). V lost 4 bases to trimming and J lost 5 bases, with 15 bases between them. Per germline, CDR1 SGHNT and CDR2 YYREEE (reference sequence). CDR3 length: 14 residues. In nucleotides, the CDR3 is TGTGCCAGCAGCCCAACAGGGATTAAGACTGAAGCTTTCTTT. This gives the protein CASSPTGIKTEAFF.

The genes are TRBV5-6 and TRBJ2-4, with 12 bases aligning to TRBD2. The germline gives CDR1 SGHDT, CDR2 YYEEEE. CDR3 length: 16 amino acids. Losses at the gene ends were 3 bases for V and 4 bases for J; bases not matched to a gene: 5. The DNA of the CDR3 is TGTGCCAGCAGCTGGGCTAGCGGGGGGGAAAAAAACATTCAGTACTTC. Translated: CASSWASGGEKNIQYF.

This clonotype was seen ten or more times. The V gene is TRBV10-3, the J gene TRBJ2-5; D remains unclear. V shed 5 bases and J shed 5 bases, with 12 bases lying between them. This CDR3 contains 13 residues. The V gene's germline CDR1 is ENHRY and CDR2 SYGVKD. CDR3 bases: TGTGCCATCAGTCCCCACGGTGAGGAGACCCAGTACTTC. Translated: CAISPHGEETQYF.

This clonotype was detected a few times. This chain joins TRBV19 and TRBJ2-1; unclear D gene. This CDR3 has 14 residues. Germline CDR1 and CDR2: LNHDA and SQIVND (reference sequence). Trimming removed 7 bases from V and 5 bases from J, with 15 bases in between. In nucleotides, the CDR3 is TGTGCCAGTACTACCACCCCTCCTAACAATGAGCAGTTCTTC. It codes for CASTTTPPNNEQFF.

Only a few counts were recorded for this clonotype. J is TRBJ1-1 and V is TRBV6-6; no clear D. Trimming pared 6 bases from V and 1 base from J, leaving 27 bases between. CDR3 length equals 19 residues. Germline CDR1 and CDR2: MNHNY and SVGAGI (reference sequence). The CDR3 here is CASSTSLSHRGRTNTEAFF. As DNA, the CDR3 is TGTGCCAGCAGCACTTCCCTATCGCACCGAGGGCGTACGAACACTGAAGCTTTCTTT.

The chain joins TRBV19 to TRBJ1-5, with no clear D. CDR1 and CDR2 from the germline V gene are LNHDA and SQIVND (reference sequence). Deletions cut 3 bases from V and 1 base from J, with 10 bases between. This CDR3 spans 15 amino acids. In DNA, the CDR3 is TGTGCCAGTAGTATCTCTCCGGGCAGCAATCAGCCCCAGCATTTT. Translating gives CASSISPGSNQPQHF. Drawing the rest from reference TRBV19 and TRBJ1-5, the complete variable domain is DGGITQSPKYLFRKEGQNVTLSCEQNLNHDAMYWYRQDPGQGLRLIYYSQIVNDFQKGDIAEGYSVSREKKESFPLTVTSAQKNPTAFYLCASSISPGSNQPQHFGDGTRLSIL.

This clonotype has just a few counts. The chain recombines TRBV24-1 with TRBJ2-1, with D possibly matching TRBD2 (6 bases). Trimming took 4 bases from V and 3 from J, leaving 30 bases between them. Looked up from germline, CDR1 is KGHDR and CDR2 is SFDVKD. The CDR3 is 21 residues long. The CDR3 coding sequence is TGTGCCACCAGTGACGGGAGACCCGGGACTCGCCTCGGAGAGGACTACAATGAGCAGTTCTTC. Residues: CATSDGRPGTRLGEDYNEQFF.

This clonotype appeared a few times. The chain is built from TRBV7-3 and TRBJ2-1, with D possibly being TRBD1 (5 bases). Germline V gene data show CDR1 as SGHTA and CDR2 as FQGTGA. V was clipped by 6 bases and J by 1 base, with 16 bases between them. The CDR3 sequence is 16 residues long. The CDR3 coding sequence is TGTGCCAGCAGTCCCAAGTTGGGGCCGTCCTACAATGAGCAGTTCTTC. It yields the protein CASSPKLGPSYNEQFF.

This clonotype showed up many times. The chain carries TRBV7-6 and TRBJ2-2; D not resolved. Germline V lookup: CDR1 SGHVS, CDR2 FNYEAQ. V was cut by 0 bases and J by 6 bases, with 8 bases left in between. This CDR3 region has 14 residues. The CDR3 DNA reads as TGTGCCAGCAGCTTAGCGCTTGGTGCCGGGGAGCTGTTTTTT. It specifies CASSLALGAGELFF.

This clonotype turned up a few times. This chain uses TRBV20-1 with TRBJ2-1; 8 positions match TRBD2. The CDR3 loop spans 15 amino acids. V was clipped by 8 bases and J by 8 bases; unmatched bases: 17. Germline loops: CDR1 DFQATT, CDR2 SNEGSKA (reference sequence). In DNA, the CDR3 is TGCAGTACCCGGGGTTTACGGGAGGGTTGGGATGAGCAGTTCTTC. Amino acid sequence: CSTRGLREGWDEQFF.